The subject of this entry is one T cell receptor (beta chain). What it recognizes is unknown. Second doses were pooled across both intervals (about 4 or about 12 weeks). The data were produced by immunoSEQ multiplex PCR, yet TCRdb's version contains in-frame clones alone and is incomplete. The data show about 200,000 clones, under 95% seen once. The sample is drawn from a study of T cell responses to AZD1222 COVID-19 vaccine. Findings and caveats of the study: The span of vaccine-associated CD4 TCRs extended across spike, with dominance at 160-218 and 743-854. Researchers took repertoire samples only after the peak T cell response had come. Increases in Spike-specific TCR breadth and depth were seen after two AZD1222 doses.

Unmatched junction bases numbered 15, after V lost 2 bases and J lost 5 bases. The CDR3 loop spans 19 amino acids. Germline V gives CDR1 KGHDR, CDR2 SFDVKD. The gene calls are TRBV24-1 and TRBJ2-2, with 8 bases lining up with TRBD1. Sequenced here: peripheral blood, sampled 28 days after the second AZD1222 dose. This receptor was identified in an adult who received the AZD1222 COVID-19 vaccine. As DNA, the CDR3 is TGTGCCACCAGTGATTGGAGAGGGGGCAGGGGGCTTGGGACCGGGGAGCTGTTTTTT. Translation: CATSDWRGGRGLGTGELFF.